This T cell receptor beta chain was profiled in a study of blood T cells in healthy people across ages. The wider study: When template switching was applied, about one barcoded beta molecule was captured per two T cells.

Per the germline V gene, CDR1 is ENHRY and CDR2 is SYGVKD. The CDR3 has 13 amino acids. Trimming cost V 3 bases and J 1 base, with 7 bases left between them. The use of a sample-barcoded 5' primer and a J-beta primer mix characterized a second PCR of roughly 6 to 11 cycles. Each TCR beta cDNA got a 12-nucleotide random molecular identifier. Via MiXCR, TCRdb re-called the 5' RACE reads, giving one row per CDR3 protein. The sample lists 1.5 million to 2 million distinct CDR3 sequences, around 35% seen once, with around 11% in the top ten. To note about this clonotype: Its antigen remains unknown.

The study, taken as a whole, reports: It was the long-lived donors that had more naive CD4+ cells and higher diversity than aged donors.

This chain uses TRBV10-3 with TRBJ2-7, with a possible D match to TRBD2 (5 bases). This clonotype was sampled from a woman aged 30 to 39 in good health. The sequenced sample was blood. The CDR3 here is CAISDLASYEQYF. CDR3 nucleotides: TGTGCCATCAGTGATCTAGCTTCCTACGAGCAGTACTTC.